This T cell receptor beta chain was retrieved from a study of blood T cell repertoires in COVID-19. Original processing notes: Estimates of nucleated cell counts were drawn from the amplification of reference gene primers. Sequencing was performed with immunoSEQ multiplex PCR; in TCRdb, only in-frame clones are kept and a portion is missing. That table is the source of V, J and clone size, and D and trimming were worked out from the DNA. Among hundreds of thousands of clones listed, 83% were seen once. CDR1 is SGHTA and CDR2 is FQGNSA in the germline V gene. J was trimmed by 3 bases and V by 6 bases; bases with no gene match: 4. The CDR3 is 13 amino acids.

The genes are TRBV7-2 and TRBJ1-1; 7 nucleotides line up with TRBD1. The sample was PBMCs or T cells enriched from blood (not recorded which). This sequence was found in a woman aged 40 to 49 who had been exposed to COVID-19. CDR3 amino acids: CASSQGVYTEAFF. The CDR3 nucleotides are TGTGCCAGCAGTCAGGGGGTGTACACTGAAGCTTTCTTT.